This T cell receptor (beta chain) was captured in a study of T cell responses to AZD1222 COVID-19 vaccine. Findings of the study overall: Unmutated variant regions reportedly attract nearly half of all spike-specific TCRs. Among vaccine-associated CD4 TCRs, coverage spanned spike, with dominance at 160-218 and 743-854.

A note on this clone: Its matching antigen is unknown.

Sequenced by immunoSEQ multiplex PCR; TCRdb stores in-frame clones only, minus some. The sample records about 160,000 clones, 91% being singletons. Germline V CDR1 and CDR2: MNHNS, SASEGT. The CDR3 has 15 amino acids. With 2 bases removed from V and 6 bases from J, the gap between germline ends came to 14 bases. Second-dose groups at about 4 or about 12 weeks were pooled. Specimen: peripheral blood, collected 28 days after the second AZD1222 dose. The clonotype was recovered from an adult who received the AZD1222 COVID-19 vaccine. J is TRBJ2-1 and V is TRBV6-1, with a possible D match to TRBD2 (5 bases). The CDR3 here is CASSEFDGRINEQFF. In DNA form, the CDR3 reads TGTGCCAGCAGTGAATTTGATGGGAGAATCAATGAGCAGTTCTTC.